Included here is one T cell receptor beta chain sequence, with context. What it binds is not known. CDR3 size: 12 residues. Germline CDR1 is SQVTM and CDR2 is ANQGSEA. The V and J ends lost 6 bases and 4 bases respectively, with 11 bases between them. The data stem from a study of CD8 T cells in ankylosing spondylitis. Findings and caveats of the study: Reported data indicate significant enrichment of disease-linked clones within matched ankylosing spondylitis synovial fluid. Apparently characteristic of ankylosing spondylitis blood was a TCR beta motif (eight highly homologous variants).

Quantitative molecular-barcoded 5'-RACE generated the TCR beta libraries. One entry per CDR3 protein, called by TCRdb with MiXCR from the 5' RACE reads. The sample comprises about 270,000 distinct CDR3 sequences, roughly a third of which are singletons, and around 4.5% rests with the top ten. The sample comprised blood, either unsorted or a sorted T cell fraction (not recorded which). This chain connects TRBV29-1 to TRBJ2-3; possibly TRBD1 for D (6 bases). This clonotype was obtained from a male donor with ankylosing spondylitis or in good health (not recorded which). The CDR3 reads CSVVRGADTQYF. The CDR3 coding sequence is TGCAGCGTCGTCAGGGGCGCAGATACGCAGTATTTT.